This T cell receptor (beta chain) is drawn from a study of cytomegalovirus exposure and HLA in healthy donors. Study-wide background: Of the donors genotyped, some 400 in all, 75% to 85% fell in the Caucasian-associated ancestry cluster. Study observations and caveats: It was reported in a later analysis that an Asian-associated ancestry cluster showed fewer N-insertions than the roughly 670-donor mean.

For this clone: No antigen is known for it.

The CDR3 has 11 amino acids. V was cut by 6 bases and J by 1 base, with 6 bases left in between. Germline V gene lookup returns CDR1 SQVTM and CDR2 ANQGSEA. Both 60 Vbeta primers and 13 Jbeta primers went into the PCR. Repertoires were generated with immunoSEQ multiplex PCR, while TCRdb's copy carries only in-frame clones and drops some. Of about 150,000 clones detected, roughly 75% appear once; the ten largest clones hold over 1.1%. Sequenced sample: PBMCs. V is TRBV29-1 and J is TRBJ1-2, with D possibly matching TRBD1 (6 bases). This clonotype originated in a man aged 18 to 29 in good health and CMV-seronegative. As DNA, the CDR3 is TGCAGCGTGGACAGTAACTATGGCTACACCTTC. Amino acids: CSVDSNYGYTF. The whole variable domain, remainder taken from reference TRBV29-1 and TRBJ1-2, is SAVISQKPSRDICQRGTSLTIQCQVDSQVTMMFWYRQQPGQSLTLIATANQGSEATYESGFVIDKFPISRPNLTFSTLTVSNMSPEDSSIYLCSVDSNYGYTFGSGTRLTVV.